This T cell receptor beta chain was identified during a study of cytomegalovirus exposure and HLA in healthy donors. The data were produced by immunoSEQ multiplex PCR, yet TCRdb's version contains in-frame clones alone and is incomplete. Seen here are approximately 260,000 clones, about 86% observed once, and the top ten hold roughly 1.2%. V lost 0 bases, J lost 5 bases, and 13 bases lay in between. The CDR3 runs 14 residues. The germline CDR1 and CDR2 sequences are GTSNPN and SVGIG (reference sequence). The chain uses TRBV30 and TRBJ2-5; a weak D match, TRBD1 (6 bases). This receptor was identified in a woman aged 25 to 39 in good health and CMV-seropositive. Input material: PBMCs. The CDR3 protein is CAWSVKGVTETQYF. CDR3 nucleotides: TGTGCCTGGAGTGTAAAGGGGGTAACGGAGACCCAGTACTTC.